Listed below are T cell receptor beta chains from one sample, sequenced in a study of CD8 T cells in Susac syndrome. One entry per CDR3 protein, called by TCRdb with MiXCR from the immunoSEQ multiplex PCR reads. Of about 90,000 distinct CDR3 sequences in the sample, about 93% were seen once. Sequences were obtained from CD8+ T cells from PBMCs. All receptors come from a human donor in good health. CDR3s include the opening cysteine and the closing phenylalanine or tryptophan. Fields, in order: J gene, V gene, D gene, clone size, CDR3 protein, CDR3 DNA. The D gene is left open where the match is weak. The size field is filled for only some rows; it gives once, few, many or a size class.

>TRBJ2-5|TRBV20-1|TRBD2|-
CSARDPSSGGSQETQYF
TGCAGTGCTAGAGATCCCTCGAGCGGGGGGTCCCAAGAGACCCAGTACTTC
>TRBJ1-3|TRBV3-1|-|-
CASSFGLSENTIYF
TGTGCCAGCAGCTTTGGTCTCTCTGAAAACACCATATATTTT
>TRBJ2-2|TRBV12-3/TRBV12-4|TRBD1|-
CASSLTGGGELFF
TGTGCCAGCAGTTTAACAGGGGGTGGGGAGCTGTTTTTT
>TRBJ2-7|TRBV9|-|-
CASSVGLTPYEQYF
TGTGCCAGCAGCGTAGGACTAACCCCTTACGAGCAGTACTTC
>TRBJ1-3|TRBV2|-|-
CAVGFPSSGNTIYF
TGTGCCGTCGGGTTCCCTAGCTCTGGAAACACCATATATTTT
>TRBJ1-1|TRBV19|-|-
CASSTQAEAFF
TGTGCCAGTAGTACTCAAGCTGAAGCTTTCTTT
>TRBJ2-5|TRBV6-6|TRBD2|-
CASSLPGLAGVPLYF
TGTGCCAGCAGCCTACCGGGACTAGCGGGGGTTCCTCTGTACTTC
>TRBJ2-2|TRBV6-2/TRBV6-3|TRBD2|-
CASRISGGTIGELFF
TGTGCCAGCAGGATTAGCGGGGGGACGATCGGGGAGCTGTTTTTT
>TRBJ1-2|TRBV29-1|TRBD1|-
CSVEFRGSGYTF
TGCAGCGTTGAATTCAGGGGGTCTGGCTACACCTTC
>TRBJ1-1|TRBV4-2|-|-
CASSPRSGNTEAFF
TGTGCCAGCAGCCCTAGGTCGGGAAACACTGAAGCTTTCTTT
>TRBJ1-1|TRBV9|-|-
CASSPELGGLGQTEAFF
TGTGCCAGCAGCCCGGAGTTAGGAGGTCTGGGCCAGACTGAAGCTTTCTTT
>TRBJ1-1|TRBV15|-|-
CATSRAIRGDTEAFF
TGTGCCACCAGCAGAGCCATCAGGGGAGACACTGAAGCTTTCTTT
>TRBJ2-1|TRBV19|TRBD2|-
CASSIGAGGPSNEQFF
TGTGCCAGTAGTATAGGTGCGGGGGGCCCAAGCAATGAGCAGTTCTTC
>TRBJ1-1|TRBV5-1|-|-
CASSSPRDHTEAFF
TGCGCCAGCAGCTCCCCTAGGGACCACACTGAAGCTTTCTTT
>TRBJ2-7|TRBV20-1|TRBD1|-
CSAGGLDRGYEQYF
TGCAGTGCGGGAGGACTCGACAGGGGCTACGAGCAGTACTTC
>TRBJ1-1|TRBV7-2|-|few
CASSLVGAEAFF
TGTGCCAGCAGCTTAGTAGGGGCTGAAGCTTTCTTT
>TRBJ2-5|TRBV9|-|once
CASSVGGASSTQYF
TGTGCCAGCAGCGTCGGCGGGGCGTCCTCGACCCAGTACTTC
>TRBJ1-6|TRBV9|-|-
CASSVGGPNSPLHF
TGTGCCAGCAGCGTAGGGGGTCCTAATTCACCCCTCCACTTT
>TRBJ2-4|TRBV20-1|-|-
CSAIGGGRENIQYF
TGCAGTGCTATAGGAGGGGGTCGGGAAAACATTCAGTACTTC
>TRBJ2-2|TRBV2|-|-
CASSEMVATGELFF
TGTGCCAGCAGTGAAATGGTGGCGACCGGGGAGCTGTTTTTT
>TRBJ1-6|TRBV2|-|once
CASSEAVGDPYNSPLHF
TGTGCCAGCAGTGAAGCGGTAGGGGATCCCTATAATTCACCCCTCCACTTT
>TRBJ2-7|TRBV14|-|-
CASSSAGDPYEQYF
TGTGCCAGCAGCTCTGCTGGGGATCCCTACGAGCAGTACTTC
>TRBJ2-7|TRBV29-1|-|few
CSVEDLLSGEQYF
TGCAGCGTTGAAGACCTCTTGAGTGGGGAGCAGTACTTC
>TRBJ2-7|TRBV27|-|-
CASSLLSGHFYEQYF
TGTGCCAGCAGTTTATTGTCTGGACATTTCTACGAGCAGTACTTC
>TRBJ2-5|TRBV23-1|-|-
CASRRDLGTQYF
TGCGCCAGCAGGCGGGACCTTGGGACCCAGTACTTC
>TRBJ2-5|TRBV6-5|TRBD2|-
CASSYLTSAYQETQYF
TGTGCCAGCAGTTACTTAACTAGCGCCTACCAAGAGACCCAGTACTTC
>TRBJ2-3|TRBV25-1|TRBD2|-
CASSESWGGTQYF
TGTGCCAGCAGTGAATCGTGGGGGGGTACGCAGTATTTT
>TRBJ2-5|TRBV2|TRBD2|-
CASTRTSVRQETQYF
TGTGCCAGCACCAGGACTAGCGTAAGGCAAGAGACCCAGTACTTC
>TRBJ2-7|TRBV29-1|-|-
CSVQNLGDSYEQYF
TGCAGCGTCCAGAATCTGGGAGATTCCTACGAGCAGTACTTC
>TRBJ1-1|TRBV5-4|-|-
CASSFRGTNTEAFF
TGTGCCAGCAGCTTTAGGGGGACGAACACTGAAGCTTTCTTT
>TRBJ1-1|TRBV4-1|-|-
CASSHAQGLGTEAFF
TGCGCCAGCAGCCATGCACAGGGTTTGGGCACTGAAGCTTTCTTT
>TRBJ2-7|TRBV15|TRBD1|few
CATSSVGQGNGEQYF
TGTGCCACCAGCAGTGTAGGACAGGGGAACGGCGAGCAGTACTTC
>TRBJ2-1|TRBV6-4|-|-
CASSLDSELNEQFF
TGTGCCAGCAGCCTTGACTCAGAGCTCAATGAGCAGTTCTTC
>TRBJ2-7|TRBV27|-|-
CASSPPGTGASYEQYF
TGTGCCAGCAGTCCGCCCGGGACTGGCGCTTCCTACGAGCAGTACTTC
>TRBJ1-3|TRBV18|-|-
CASSPATDRSGNTIYF
TGTGCCAGCTCACCGGCCACCGACCGCTCTGGAAACACCATATATTTT
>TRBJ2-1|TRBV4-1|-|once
CASSPIGSSYNEQFF
TGCGCCAGCAGTCCGATAGGGAGCTCCTACAATGAGCAGTTCTTC
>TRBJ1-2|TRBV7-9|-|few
CASSLGQGSNYGYTF
TGTGCCAGCAGCTTGGGCCAGGGATCTAACTATGGCTACACCTTC
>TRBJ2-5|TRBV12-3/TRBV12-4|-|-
CASSLGTTETQYF
TGTGCCAGCAGTTTAGGGACAACAGAGACCCAGTACTTC
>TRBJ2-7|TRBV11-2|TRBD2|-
CASSSSSGEQYF
TGTGCCAGCAGCTCCTCTAGCGGCGAGCAGTACTTC
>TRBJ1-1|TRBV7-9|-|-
CASTNPQDTEAFF
TGTGCCAGCACCAACCCCCAGGACACTGAAGCTTTCTTT
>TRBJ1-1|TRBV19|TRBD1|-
CASRPGTGSEEAFF
TGTGCCAGCCGACCCGGGACAGGGTCAGAAGAAGCTTTCTTT
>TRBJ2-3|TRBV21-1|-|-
CASSPLLADTQYF
TGTGCCAGCAGTCCGCTGTTGGCAGATACGCAGTATTTT
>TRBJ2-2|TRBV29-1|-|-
CSVYLGTGELFF
TGCAGCGTTTACCTGGGCACCGGGGAGCTGTTTTTT
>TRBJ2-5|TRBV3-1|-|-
CASSQDRGGGYQETQYF
TGTGCCAGCAGCCAAGATAGGGGCGGCGGGTACCAAGAGACCCAGTACTTC
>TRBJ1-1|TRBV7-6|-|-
CASSLTRRGENTEAFF
TGTGCCAGCAGCTTAACCCGAAGGGGCGAGAACACTGAAGCTTTCTTT
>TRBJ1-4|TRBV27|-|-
CASSPSGATNEKLFF
TGTGCCAGCAGTCCGTCAGGGGCCACTAATGAAAAACTGTTTTTT
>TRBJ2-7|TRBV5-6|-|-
CASSTPDRLEQYF
TGTGCCAGCAGTACTCCTGACAGGCTCGAGCAGTACTTC
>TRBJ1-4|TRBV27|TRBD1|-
CASSLTGPNEKLFF
TGTGCCAGCAGTTTGACAGGGCCAAATGAAAAACTGTTTTTT
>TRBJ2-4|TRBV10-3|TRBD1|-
CAISEGGDIQYF
TGTGCCATCAGTGAAGGGGGCGACATTCAGTACTTC
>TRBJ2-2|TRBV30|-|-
CASPSHGELFF
TGTGCCTCCCCGAGCCACGGGGAGCTGTTTTTT
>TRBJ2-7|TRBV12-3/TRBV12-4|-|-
CASSSSTGWEQYF
TGTGCCAGCAGTTCCTCTACAGGGTGGGAGCAGTACTTC
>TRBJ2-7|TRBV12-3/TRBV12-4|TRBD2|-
CASSSRGTSGGLTYEQYF
TGTGCCAGCAGTTCCCGAGGGACTAGCGGGGGGCTAACCTACGAGCAGTACTTC
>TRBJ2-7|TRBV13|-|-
CASSEQGGEQYF
TGTGCCAGCAGCGAACAGGGAGGGGAGCAGTACTTC
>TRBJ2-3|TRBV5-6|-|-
CASSFLTQFTDTQYF
TGTGCCAGCAGCTTCTTAACCCAATTCACAGATACGCAGTATTTT
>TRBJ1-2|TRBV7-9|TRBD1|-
CASSLGTGHIYGYTF
TGTGCCAGCAGCTTAGGGACAGGACATATCTATGGCTACACCTTC
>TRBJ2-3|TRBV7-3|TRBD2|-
CASSPSGGPGTDTQYF
TGTGCCAGCAGCCCGTCGGGGGGGCCGGGCACAGATACGCAGTATTTT
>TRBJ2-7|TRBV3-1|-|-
CASSQDQGLVDEQYF
TGTGCCAGCAGCCAAGATCAGGGACTGGTCGACGAGCAGTACTTC
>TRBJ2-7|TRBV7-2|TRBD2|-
CASSVSGVTSFTYEQYF
TGTGCCAGCAGCGTTAGCGGGGTTACATCGTTCACCTACGAGCAGTACTTC
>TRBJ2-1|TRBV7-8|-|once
CASSLGQGNEQFF
TGTGCCAGCAGCTTAGGGCAGGGCAATGAGCAGTTCTTC